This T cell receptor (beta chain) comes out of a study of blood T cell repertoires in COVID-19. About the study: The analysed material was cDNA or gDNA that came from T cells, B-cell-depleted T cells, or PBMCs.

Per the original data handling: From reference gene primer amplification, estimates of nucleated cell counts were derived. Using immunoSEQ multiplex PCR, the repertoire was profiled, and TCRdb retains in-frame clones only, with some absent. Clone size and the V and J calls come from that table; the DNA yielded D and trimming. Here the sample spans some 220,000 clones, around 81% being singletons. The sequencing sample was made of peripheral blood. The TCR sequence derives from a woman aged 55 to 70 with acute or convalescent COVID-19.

This CDR3 reads CAWSFPGTGTTEAFF. In DNA form, the CDR3 reads TGTGCCTGGAGTTTCCCGGGGACAGGGACAACTGAAGCTTTCTTT. The J gene is TRBJ1-1, the V gene TRBV30; 9 bases match TRBD1. The CDR3 has 15 residues. Germline V gives CDR1 GTSNPN, CDR2 SVGIG (reference sequence). The V segment lost 2 bases and the J segment 5 bases; nucleotides outside the gene matches: 9. Using reference TRBV30 and TRBJ1-1 for the parts outside the CDR3, the full variable domain is SQTIHQWPATLVQPVGSPLSLECTVEGTSNPNLYWYRQAAGRGLQLLFYSVGIGQISSEVPQNLSASRPQDRQFILSSKKLLLSDSGFYLCAWSFPGTGTTEAFFGQGTRLTVV.